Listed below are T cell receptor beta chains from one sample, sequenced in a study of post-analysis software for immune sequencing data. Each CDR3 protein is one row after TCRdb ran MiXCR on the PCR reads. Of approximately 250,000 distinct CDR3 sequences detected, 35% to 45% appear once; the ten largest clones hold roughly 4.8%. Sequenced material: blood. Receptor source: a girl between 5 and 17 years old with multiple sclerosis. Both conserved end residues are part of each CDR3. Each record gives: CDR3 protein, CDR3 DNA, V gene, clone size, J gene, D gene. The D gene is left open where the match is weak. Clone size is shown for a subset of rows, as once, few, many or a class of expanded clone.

CDR3 protein: CASSSSNLAPELFF
CDR3 DNA: TGTGCCAGCAGCTCCTCGAATCTGGCCCCCGAGCTGTTTTTT
V gene: TRBV11-2
clone size: .
J gene: TRBJ2-2
D gene: .

CDR3 protein: CSAKTGFYGYTF
CDR3 DNA: TGCAGTGCTAAGACAGGCTTCTATGGCTACACCTTC
V gene: TRBV20-1
clone size: .
J gene: TRBJ1-2
D gene: .

CDR3 protein: CASSPETGTYGYTF
CDR3 DNA: TGTGCCAGCTCACCTGAGACAGGCACCTATGGCTACACCTTC
V gene: TRBV18
clone size: many
J gene: TRBJ1-2
D gene: .

CDR3 protein: CASSLLPTPTEQFF
CDR3 DNA: TGCGCCAGCAGCTTGTTGCCCACCCCGACTGAGCAGTTCTTC
V gene: TRBV5-1
clone size: few
J gene: TRBJ2-1
D gene: .

CDR3 protein: CASSSGGLAESYNEQFF
CDR3 DNA: TGTGCCAGCAGCTCAGGGGGACTAGCGGAATCCTACAATGAGCAGTTCTTC
V gene: TRBV7-9
clone size: many
J gene: TRBJ2-1
D gene: TRBD2

CDR3 protein: CASSVDSVYNEQFF
CDR3 DNA: TGTGCCAGCAGTGTAGACAGTGTCTACAATGAGCAGTTCTTC
V gene: TRBV25-1
clone size: many
J gene: TRBJ2-1
D gene: .

CDR3 protein: CASTPGGTGYTEAFF
CDR3 DNA: TGTGCCAGCACCCCTGGCGGGACAGGGTACACTGAAGCTTTCTTT
V gene: TRBV5-6
clone size: many
J gene: TRBJ1-1
D gene: TRBD1

CDR3 protein: CASSSLANVLTF
CDR3 DNA: TGTGCCAGCAGCTCCTTGGCCAACGTCCTGACTTTC
V gene: TRBV5-6
clone size: .
J gene: TRBJ2-6
D gene: .

CDR3 protein: CSARGTGYNEQFF
CDR3 DNA: TGCAGTGCTAGAGGGACAGGCTACAATGAGCAGTTCTTC
V gene: TRBV20-1
clone size: .
J gene: TRBJ2-1
D gene: TRBD1

CDR3 protein: CASSSRRLAVDTQYF
CDR3 DNA: TGTGCCAGCAGCTCTAGACGACTAGCGGTAGATACGCAGTATTTT
V gene: TRBV13
clone size: .
J gene: TRBJ2-3
D gene: TRBD2

CDR3 protein: CASSFRTYNEQFF
CDR3 DNA: TGTGCCAGCAGTTTCCGAACATACAATGAGCAGTTCTTC
V gene: TRBV12-3/TRBV12-4
clone size: many
J gene: TRBJ2-1
D gene: .

CDR3 protein: CASSLSGAANTEAFF
CDR3 DNA: TGCGCCAGCAGCTTATCCGGGGCTGCCAACACTGAAGCTTTCTTT
V gene: TRBV5-1
clone size: .
J gene: TRBJ1-1
D gene: .

CDR3 protein: CASSFHRLSGIPGELFF
CDR3 DNA: TGTGCCAGCAGTTTCCACAGGCTGAGCGGTATACCTGGGGAGCTGTTTTTT
V gene: TRBV12-3/TRBV12-4
clone size: few
J gene: TRBJ2-2
D gene: .

CDR3 protein: CASSQARADSDTQYF
CDR3 DNA: TGTGCCAGCAGCCAAGCTCGAGCTGATTCAGATACGCAGTATTTT
V gene: TRBV3-1
clone size: many
J gene: TRBJ2-3
D gene: .

CDR3 protein: CAISGTGTEAFF
CDR3 DNA: TGTGCCATCAGTGGGACCGGGACTGAAGCTTTCTTT
V gene: TRBV10-3
clone size: .
J gene: TRBJ1-1
D gene: .

CDR3 protein: CASSLGPRTYEQYF
CDR3 DNA: TGTGCCAGCAGCTTAGGACCAAGAACCTACGAGCAGTACTTC
V gene: TRBV7-2
clone size: .
J gene: TRBJ2-7
D gene: .

CDR3 protein: CASSDGPPFNYGYTF
CDR3 DNA: TGTGCCAGCAGTGACGGCCCACCGTTTAACTATGGCTACACCTTC
V gene: TRBV25-1
clone size: .
J gene: TRBJ1-2
D gene: .

CDR3 protein: CASSLWEPTADRVNSPLHF
CDR3 DNA: TGCGCCAGCAGCTTGTGGGAGCCGACCGCGGACAGGGTAAACTCACCCCTCCACTTT
V gene: TRBV5-1
clone size: few
J gene: TRBJ1-6
D gene: TRBD1

CDR3 protein: CAISFIGTGTMGYTF
CDR3 DNA: TGTGCCATCAGTTTTATCGGGACAGGAACTATGGGCTACACCTTC
V gene: TRBV10-3
clone size: many
J gene: TRBJ1-2
D gene: TRBD1

CDR3 protein: CASSPDRGRHTIYF
CDR3 DNA: TGTGCCAGCAGCCCGGACAGGGGGCGGCACACCATATATTTT
V gene: TRBV5-5
clone size: .
J gene: TRBJ1-3
D gene: TRBD1

CDR3 protein: CASSQVLAGPSGEQYF
CDR3 DNA: TGTGCCAGCAGCCAAGTACTAGCGGGGCCCTCTGGCGAGCAGTACTTC
V gene: TRBV14
clone size: .
J gene: TRBJ2-7
D gene: TRBD2

CDR3 protein: CASSRIQGANYGYTF
CDR3 DNA: TGCGCCAGCAGCCGCATACAGGGAGCTAACTATGGCTACACCTTC
V gene: TRBV4-1
clone size: many
J gene: TRBJ1-2
D gene: .

CDR3 protein: CATHEGFTEAFF
CDR3 DNA: TGTGCCACCCACGAGGGATTCACTGAAGCTTTCTTT
V gene: TRBV6-1
clone size: .
J gene: TRBJ1-1
D gene: .

CDR3 protein: CAISKEGGALTTEAFF
CDR3 DNA: TGTGCCATCAGTAAAGAGGGGGGGGCCCTAACCACTGAAGCTTTCTTT
V gene: TRBV10-3
clone size: .
J gene: TRBJ1-1
D gene: .

CDR3 protein: CASSYSLGQPEGYTF
CDR3 DNA: TGTGCCAGCAGTTACTCTCTAGGGCAGCCGGAGGGCTACACCTTC
V gene: TRBV6-5
clone size: few
J gene: TRBJ1-2
D gene: .

CDR3 protein: CASSQASPEARGTEAFF
CDR3 DNA: TGCGCCAGCAGCCAAGCCTCCCCCGAGGCCAGGGGCACTGAAGCTTTCTTT
V gene: TRBV4-1
clone size: .
J gene: TRBJ1-1
D gene: .

CDR3 protein: CASSSATSSTDTQYF
CDR3 DNA: TGCGCCAGCAGCTCGGCGACGAGCAGCACAGATACGCAGTATTTT
V gene: TRBV5-1
clone size: .
J gene: TRBJ2-3
D gene: .

CDR3 protein: CASSRLAATNEKLFF
CDR3 DNA: TGCGCCAGCAGCCGGCTCGCGGCAACTAATGAAAAACTGTTTTTT
V gene: TRBV4-1
clone size: many
J gene: TRBJ1-4
D gene: .

CDR3 protein: CASSRSGAGYTF
CDR3 DNA: TGTGCCAGCTCAAGGTCGGGGGCTGGCTACACCTTC
V gene: TRBV27
clone size: few
J gene: TRBJ1-2
D gene: .

CDR3 protein: CASRVEREGYNEQFF
CDR3 DNA: TGTGCCAGCAGAGTAGAGCGGGAGGGCTACAATGAGCAGTTCTTC
V gene: TRBV6-5
clone size: .
J gene: TRBJ2-1
D gene: TRBD2

CDR3 protein: CVSSLAVWGDGELFF
CDR3 DNA: TGTGTCAGCAGCTTAGCAGTGTGGGGCGACGGGGAGCTGTTTTTT
V gene: TRBV11-2
clone size: .
J gene: TRBJ2-2
D gene: .

CDR3 protein: CASSRLDTDTQYF
CDR3 DNA: TGTGCCAGCAGTCGGCTAGACACAGATACGCAGTATTTT
V gene: TRBV27
clone size: .
J gene: TRBJ2-3
D gene: .

CDR3 protein: CASTISSGNTIYF
CDR3 DNA: TGTGCCAGCACTATCAGCTCTGGAAACACCATATATTTT
V gene: TRBV12-3/TRBV12-4
clone size: .
J gene: TRBJ1-3
D gene: .

CDR3 protein: CASGLPTSTGGYGYTF
CDR3 DNA: TGTGCTAGTGGTTTGCCCACCTCGACAGGGGGCTATGGCTACACCTTC
V gene: TRBV12-5
clone size: many
J gene: TRBJ1-2
D gene: TRBD1

CDR3 protein: CSAKIGTAADTQYF
CDR3 DNA: TGCAGTGCTAAGATCGGGACAGCCGCAGATACGCAGTATTTT
V gene: TRBV20-1
clone size: .
J gene: TRBJ2-3
D gene: TRBD1

CDR3 protein: CAIVTERDGYYEQYF
CDR3 DNA: TGTGCCATTGTTACCGAACGGGACGGATACTACGAGCAGTACTTC
V gene: TRBV10-3
clone size: .
J gene: TRBJ2-7
D gene: .

CDR3 protein: CASSGQYYNEQFF
CDR3 DNA: TGCGCCAGCAGCGGACAGTACTACAATGAGCAGTTCTTC
V gene: TRBV5-1
clone size: .
J gene: TRBJ2-1
D gene: .

CDR3 protein: CASSPDSGNTIYF
CDR3 DNA: TGTGCCAGCAGTCCAGACTCTGGAAACACCATATATTTT
V gene: TRBV28
clone size: .
J gene: TRBJ1-3
D gene: .

CDR3 protein: CASGGTGGAETQYF
CDR3 DNA: TGTGCCAGCGGCGGGACAGGGGGCGCAGAGACCCAGTACTTC
V gene: TRBV7-8
clone size: .
J gene: TRBJ2-5
D gene: TRBD1

CDR3 protein: CSARDVSGRATYNEQFF
CDR3 DNA: TGCAGTGCTAGAGACGTTAGCGGGAGGGCTACCTACAATGAGCAGTTCTTC
V gene: TRBV20-1
clone size: many
J gene: TRBJ2-1
D gene: TRBD2

CDR3 protein: CASSLATATGSEAFF
CDR3 DNA: TGTGCCAGCAGCTTAGCGACGGCCACAGGTAGTGAAGCTTTCTTT
V gene: TRBV7-6
clone size: many
J gene: TRBJ1-1
D gene: .

CDR3 protein: CASSYYGETQYF
CDR3 DNA: TGTGCCAGCAGTTACTACGGAGAGACCCAGTACTTC
V gene: TRBV6-6
clone size: many
J gene: TRBJ2-5
D gene: .

CDR3 protein: CASSRTGGSTDTQYF
CDR3 DNA: TGTGCCAGCAGTAGGACAGGGGGAAGCACAGATACGCAGTATTTT
V gene: TRBV2
clone size: .
J gene: TRBJ2-3
D gene: TRBD1

CDR3 protein: CASSPDGTRVLSEQYF
CDR3 DNA: TGCGCCAGCAGCCCGGACGGGACTAGGGTTTTATCCGAGCAGTACTTC
V gene: TRBV5-1
clone size: .
J gene: TRBJ2-7
D gene: TRBD2

CDR3 protein: CASSLDGIMSSGANVLTF
CDR3 DNA: TGTGCCAGCAGCTTGGACGGGATCATGTCCTCTGGGGCCAACGTCCTGACTTTC
V gene: TRBV11-1
clone size: .
J gene: TRBJ2-6
D gene: .

CDR3 protein: CASSRGKGETQFF
CDR3 DNA: TGTGCCAGTAGCAGAGGGAAGGGGGAGACCCAGTTCTTC
V gene: TRBV19
clone size: .
J gene: TRBJ2-1
D gene: .

CDR3 protein: CASSLVGAPETQYF
CDR3 DNA: TGTGCCAGCAGTTTGGTAGGGGCGCCAGAGACCCAGTACTTC
V gene: TRBV28
clone size: few
J gene: TRBJ2-5
D gene: .

CDR3 protein: CSVRPQSNYGYTF
CDR3 DNA: TGCAGCGTTAGGCCGCAATCTAACTATGGCTACACCTTC
V gene: TRBV29-1
clone size: many
J gene: TRBJ1-2
D gene: .

CDR3 protein: CSALDGGGGEQYF
CDR3 DNA: TGCAGCGCCTTAGACGGGGGCGGGGGGGAGCAGTACTTC
V gene: TRBV29-1
clone size: .
J gene: TRBJ2-5
D gene: TRBD2

CDR3 protein: CASSSFLGVNQPQHF
CDR3 DNA: TGTGCCAGCAGTTCTTTCCTTGGGGTAAATCAGCCCCAGCATTTT
V gene: TRBV6-1
clone size: many
J gene: TRBJ1-5
D gene: .

CDR3 protein: CASSNLAGDGIYEQYF
CDR3 DNA: TGTGCCAGCAGTAATCTAGCGGGAGACGGGATCTACGAGCAGTACTTC
V gene: TRBV28
clone size: many
J gene: TRBJ2-7
D gene: TRBD2

CDR3 protein: CASSDSGAYNEQFF
CDR3 DNA: TGTGCCAGCAGTGATAGCGGGGCGTACAATGAGCAGTTCTTC
V gene: TRBV11-2
clone size: many
J gene: TRBJ2-1
D gene: TRBD2

CDR3 protein: CASSLSGTGVTDTQYF
CDR3 DNA: TGTGCCAGCAGCCTGAGCGGGACGGGGGTCACAGATACGCAGTATTTT
V gene: TRBV11-2
clone size: .
J gene: TRBJ2-3
D gene: TRBD2

CDR3 protein: CASIGTPNTGELFF
CDR3 DNA: TGTGCCAGCATAGGGACGCCTAACACCGGGGAGCTGTTTTTT
V gene: TRBV6-5
clone size: .
J gene: TRBJ2-2
D gene: .

CDR3 protein: CASSDTGWEAFF
CDR3 DNA: TGTGCCAGCAGCGACACAGGTTGGGAAGCTTTCTTT
V gene: TRBV7-2
clone size: .
J gene: TRBJ1-1
D gene: .

CDR3 protein: CASSLTSGGAYNEQFF
CDR3 DNA: TGTGCCAGCAGCTTGACTAGCGGGGGGGCTTACAATGAGCAGTTCTTC
V gene: TRBV5-5
clone size: many
J gene: TRBJ2-1
D gene: TRBD2

CDR3 protein: CASSVSGVAKNIQYF
CDR3 DNA: TGTGCCAGCAGCGTGTCCGGGGTAGCCAAAAACATTCAGTACTTC
V gene: TRBV9
clone size: many
J gene: TRBJ2-4
D gene: .

CDR3 protein: CASSDGTGDSYEQYF
CDR3 DNA: TGTGCCAGCAGTGACGGGACAGGGGACTCCTACGAGCAGTACTTC
V gene: TRBV25-1
clone size: once
J gene: TRBJ2-7
D gene: TRBD1

CDR3 protein: CSAPDRYTEAFF
CDR3 DNA: TGTAGTGCACCGGACAGATACACTGAAGCTTTCTTT
V gene: TRBV20-1
clone size: .
J gene: TRBJ1-1
D gene: .